These T cell receptor beta chains were read from a single sample in a study of high-grade serous ovarian cancer treatment subgroups. The method was immunoSEQ multiplex PCR; TCRdb's version includes in-frame clones alone and lacks a portion of them. This sample has some 9,100 clones, with roughly 70% found just once. Material for sequencing was tumor tissue. These receptors all stem from a human donor with high-grade serous ovarian cancer. The CDR3 runs from the conserved cysteine through the conserved F or W. The order of the fields is J gene, clone size, D gene, V gene, CDR3 protein, CDR3 DNA. D genes are given only for firm matches. Size is omitted from some rows. Given values are once, few, many or a class for expanded clones.

>TRBJ1-5|NA|TRBD1|TRBV6-1
CASSITGGGNQPQHF
TGTGCCAGCAGCATTACAGGGGGAGGCAATCAGCCCCAGCATTTT
>TRBJ1-1|NA|NA|TRBV18
CASSPLEQNTEAFF
TGTGCCAGCTCACCATTAGAACAGAACACTGAAGCTTTCTTT
>TRBJ2-1|NA|NA|TRBV11-2
CASSLARGSSYNEQFF
TGTGCCAGCAGCTTAGCTAGGGGAAGCTCCTACAATGAGCAGTTCTTC
>TRBJ1-4|NA|TRBD1|TRBV10-3
CAISRSTGLNEKLFF
TGTGCCATCAGTCGGTCGACAGGGCTTAATGAAAAACTGTTTTTT
>TRBJ2-7|NA|TRBD2|TRBV10-2
CASSERWAGGTEQYF
TGCGCCAGCAGTGAAAGGTGGGCGGGGGGAACCGAGCAGTACTTC
>TRBJ2-1|NA|TRBD1|TRBV19
CASTRGTGAYNEQFF
TGTGCCAGTACCCGAGGGACAGGGGCCTACAATGAGCAGTTCTTC
>TRBJ2-1|NA|TRBD2|TRBV11-3
CASSFSGGGLEQFF
TGTGCCAGCAGCTTTAGCGGGGGGGGACTTGAGCAGTTCTTC
>TRBJ2-2|NA|NA|TRBV5-1
CASSLEDSYTGELFF
TGCGCCAGCAGCTTGGAGGACAGCTACACCGGGGAGCTGTTTTTT
>TRBJ2-7|NA|NA|TRBV5-1
CASSLAGLSYEQYF
TGCGCCAGCAGCTTGGCGGGACTCTCTTACGAGCAGTACTTC
>TRBJ2-7|NA|TRBD1|TRBV18
CASSPTGHEQYF
TGTGCCAGCTCCCCGACAGGGCACGAGCAGTACTTC
>TRBJ2-7|NA|TRBD1|TRBV27
CASRRDRYSYEQYF
TGTGCCAGCAGACGGGACAGGTACTCCTACGAGCAGTACTTC
>TRBJ2-3|NA|NA|TRBV4-1
CASSQKGTDTQYF
TGCGCCAGCAGCCAGAAGGGGACAGATACGCAGTATTTT
>TRBJ2-1|once|NA|TRBV25-1
CASSPITGREQFF
TGTGCCAGCAGTCCGATTACAGGGAGGGAGCAGTTCTTC
>TRBJ1-2|NA|NA|TRBV18
CASSPTRQGNGYTF
TGTGCCAGCTCACCCACCCGGCAGGGAAATGGCTACACCTTC
>TRBJ2-1|NA|TRBD2|TRBV5-4
CASSLGSLSGGSYNEQFF
TGTGCCAGCAGCTTGGGGAGTCTCTCGGGAGGATCCTACAATGAGCAGTTCTTC
>TRBJ1-5|NA|NA|TRBV27
CASSLGGWSNQPQHF
TGTGCCAGCAGTTTAGGGGGCTGGAGCAATCAGCCCCAGCATTTT
>TRBJ1-6|NA|NA|TRBV7-9
CASSTDSNSPLHF
TGTGCCAGCAGCACGGACAGTAATTCACCCCTCCACTTT
>TRBJ1-2|once|TRBD1|TRBV5-5
CASSTQSRGEYGYTF
TGTGCCAGCAGCACCCAGTCCAGGGGGGAATATGGCTACACCTTC
>TRBJ1-1|NA|NA|TRBV9
CASSDGPRAFF
TGTGCCAGCAGCGACGGTCCGAGGGCTTTCTTT
>TRBJ2-2|NA|NA|TRBV4-3
CASQRETSGPGELFF
TGCGCCAGCCAGCGAGAAACCAGCGGGCCCGGGGAGCTGTTTTTT
>TRBJ2-1|NA|TRBD1|TRBV25-1
CASSEPGQESYNEQFF
TGTGCCAGCAGTGAACCGGGACAGGAGTCCTACAATGAGCAGTTCTTC
>TRBJ1-5|NA|NA|TRBV5-5
CASSLDDQPQHF
TGTGCCAGCAGCTTGGACGATCAGCCCCAGCATTTT
>TRBJ1-4|once|TRBD1|TRBV28
CASSPGTGRGKLFF
TGTGCCAGCAGTCCAGGGACAGGGAGGGGAAAACTGTTTTTT
>TRBJ1-5|large|NA|TRBV19
CASTDRKGSNQPQHF
TGTGCCAGCACGGACAGAAAAGGGAGCAATCAGCCCCAGCATTTT
>TRBJ2-1|NA|NA|TRBV2
CASRGGDFYNEQFF
TGTGCCAGCAGAGGGGGGGACTTTTACAATGAGCAGTTCTTC
>TRBJ2-7|NA|TRBD2|TRBV5-1
CASSWGLAVPYEQYF
TGCGCCAGCAGCTGGGGACTAGCGGTCCCCTACGAGCAGTACTTC
>TRBJ2-2|NA|NA|TRBV7-8
CASSPPAGITGELFF
TGTGCCAGCAGCCCCCCGGCAGGGATTACCGGGGAGCTGTTTTTT
>TRBJ2-3|NA|TRBD2|TRBV27
CASSLRGTGGTQYF
TGTGCCAGCAGTTTGAGGGGCACGGGAGGTACGCAGTATTTT
>TRBJ2-7|NA|NA|TRBV21-1
CASSKGVSGTSYEQYF
TGTGCCAGCAGCAAAGGGGTTAGCGGGACATCCTACGAGCAGTACTTC
>TRBJ2-1|NA|TRBD2|TRBV27
CASSPLVPGLAGIKDEQFF
TGTGCCAGCAGCCCCCTAGTACCGGGACTAGCGGGAATTAAGGATGAGCAGTTCTTC
>TRBJ1-5|NA|NA|TRBV4-2
CASSQGLPDRGQPQHF
TGTGCCAGCAGCCAAGGCCTTCCAGACCGGGGACAGCCCCAGCATTTT
>TRBJ2-5|few|TRBD2|TRBV7-2
CASSLVPVREGLETQYF
TGTGCCAGCAGCTTAGTCCCCGTGCGGGAGGGCTTAGAGACCCAGTACTTC
>TRBJ2-3|once|NA|TRBV9
CASSVAAQGSPDTQYF
TGTGCCAGCAGCGTAGCGGCACAGGGCAGCCCAGATACGCAGTATTTT
>TRBJ2-4|NA|TRBD2|TRBV4-2
CASSLGLAGIKAKNIQYF
TGTGCCAGCAGCCTAGGACTAGCGGGGATAAAAGCCAAAAACATTCAGTACTTC
>TRBJ1-1|large|NA|TRBV4-1
CASSQESLNTEAFF
TGCGCCAGCAGCCAAGAATCCCTGAACACTGAAGCTTTCTTT
>TRBJ2-2|NA|TRBD2|TRBV5-1
CASSLSGGNTGELFF
TGCGCCAGCAGCTTGTCGGGAGGGAACACCGGGGAGCTGTTTTTT
>TRBJ2-1|NA|NA|TRBV11-2
CASSAVGAGIGEQFF
TGTGCCAGCAGCGCAGTCGGCGCGGGGATCGGTGAGCAGTTCTTC
>TRBJ2-3|NA|TRBD2|TRBV11-2
CASSLGLSGDTDTQYF
TGTGCCAGCAGCTTAGGATTAAGCGGGGACACAGATACGCAGTATTTT
>TRBJ1-1|NA|NA|TRBV4-3
CASSRNTEAFF
TGCGCCAGCAGCCGGAACACTGAAGCTTTCTTT
>TRBJ1-1|NA|NA|TRBV28
CASTQPYPGRSDTEAFF
TGTGCCAGCACTCAGCCCTACCCGGGACGCTCGGACACTGAAGCTTTCTTT
>TRBJ2-5|NA|NA|TRBV7-8
CAGSGAPQETQYF
TGTGCCGGTTCCGGGGCCCCCCAAGAGACCCAGTACTTC
>TRBJ2-3|once|TRBD1|TRBV18
CASSPTGAPTDTQYF
TGTGCCAGCTCGCCTACAGGGGCACCCACAGATACGCAGTATTTT
>TRBJ2-7|NA|NA|TRBV4-1
CASSQGLEEQYF
TGCGCCAGCAGCCAAGGACTAGAGGAGCAGTACTTC
>TRBJ1-6|NA|NA|TRBV14
CASSKEVRKGYSPLHF
TGTGCCAGCAGCAAAGAAGTTAGAAAAGGGTATTCACCCCTCCACTTT
>TRBJ2-7|NA|TRBD1|TRBV4-3
CASSQEGGQVTVEQYF
TGCGCCAGCAGCCAAGAAGGGGGACAGGTAACTGTCGAGCAGTACTTC
>TRBJ2-3|NA|NA|TRBV28
CASSLAGSNTQYF
TGTGCCAGCAGTTTAGCCGGCTCAAATACGCAGTATTTT
>TRBJ2-2|NA|TRBD2|TRBV28
CASSSWTSGSRTGELFF
TGTGCCAGCAGTTCCTGGACTAGCGGGAGTCGTACCGGGGAGCTGTTTTTT
>TRBJ1-3|few|TRBD1|TRBV6-4
CASSYHRGNGNTIYF
TGTGCCAGCAGTTATCACAGGGGGAATGGAAACACCATATATTTT
>TRBJ2-3|NA|TRBD2|TRBV28
CASSASPGLAGDTDTQYF
TGTGCCAGCAGTGCTTCTCCGGGACTAGCGGGTGACACAGATACGCAGTATTTT
>TRBJ2-7|NA|NA|TRBV6-6
CASRVTHEQYF
TGTGCCAGCAGAGTTACCCACGAGCAGTACTTC